These 28 T cell receptor beta chains share one sample of origin, sequenced in a study of tumor-infiltrating lymphocytes in localized non-small cell lung cancer (dated by TCRdb to about 2021). Libraries were built with the immunoSEQ multiplex PCR assay. This immuneACCESS table, as held by TCRdb, lists in-frame sequences with V and J called but not all clones. Of the missing ones, under half trace to an unresolved V gene in checked studies; the others have no known cause. The sample table lists about 9,200 clones, approximately 84% of them with a count of one. The ten largest clonotypes hold approximately 7% of the sample. Sequenced: uninvolved lung tissue not adjacent to the tumor. These receptors came from a human donor with non-small cell lung cancer.

This clone was detected once. The chain is built from TRBV6-6 and TRBJ2-2; 7 bases are shared with TRBD1. CDR3 length: 13 amino acids. Germline V gene sequence: CDR1 MNHNY, CDR2 SVGAGI (reference sequence). V trimming: 10 bases; J trimming: 2 bases; junction bases outside the gene matches: 4. The CDR3 loop reads CATRTGNTGELFF. The CDR3 DNA follows: TGTGCCACCAGGACAGGCAACACCGGGGAGCTGTTTTTT.

This clone appeared once. This chain joins TRBV13 and TRBJ1-1; D is possibly TRBD1 (5 bases). The CDR3 extends over 14 amino acids. Trimming shortened V by 1 base and J by 6 bases, and 12 bases separated the two germline ends. Per the germline V gene, CDR1 is PRHDT and CDR2 is FYEKMQ (reference sequence). The CDR3 DNA reads as TGTGCCAGCAGCTTAGATTGGGGGGGTCCTGAAGCTTTCTTT. The encoded protein is CASSLDWGGPEAFF.

CDR3: CASSLGLAGGPADTQYF. DNA for the CDR3: TGTGCCAGCAGTTTAGGGCTAGCGGGAGGGCCCGCAGATACGCAGTATTTT. This chain uses TRBV28 with TRBJ2-3; the match to TRBD2 covers 12 bases. The CDR3 extends over 17 amino acids. The germline V gene encodes CDR1 MDHEN and CDR2 SYDVKM. V gave up 2 bases and J gave up 4 bases; unmatched junction bases: 7.

This sequence joins TRBV4-1 and TRBJ1-2, with a possible D match to TRBD1 (5 bases). V lost 3 bases to trimming and J lost 5 bases, with 16 bases between them. The CDR3 length is 15 residues. Germline CDR1 and CDR2: MGHRA and YSYEKL. The CDR3 protein is CASSHPDRGLYGYTF. CDR3 DNA sequence: TGCGCCAGCAGCCACCCAGACAGAGGACTATATGGCTACACCTTC.

The genes are TRBV4-2 and TRBJ2-5; 11 positions agree with TRBD2. The V and J ends lost 3 bases and 5 bases, in that order; junction bases with no gene match: 8. CDR3 length equals 16 residues. The germline V gene has CDR1 LGHNA and CDR2 YNFKEQ. The CDR3 DNA is TGTGCCAGCAGCCACAGACTAGCGGGGTTTGGCGAGACCCAGTACTTC. Translation: CASSHRLAGFGETQYF.

Within the sample, this clone is medium-sized. The rearrangement joins TRBV28 to TRBJ2-1; 7 nucleotides match TRBD2. The V gene end was trimmed by 2 bases and the J gene end by 7 bases; junction bases not matched to a gene: 8. The CDR3 covers 15 residues. The germline CDR1 and CDR2 sequences are MDHEN and SYDVKM. CDR3 sequence reads: CASSLGGSKWNEQFF. Here the CDR3 DNA reads TGTGCCAGCAGTTTAGGCGGGAGTAAGTGGAATGAGCAGTTCTTC.

The genes are TRBV13 and TRBJ2-2, with a weak D call TRBD1 (5 bases). Trimming took 0 bases from V and 6 from J, leaving 5 bases between them. Germline CDR1 and CDR2: PRHDT and FYEKMQ (reference sequence). This CDR3 is built from 13 residues. CDR3 protein: CASSLGGPGELFF. Written as DNA, the CDR3 is TGTGCCAGCAGCTTAGGGGGGCCCGGGGAGCTGTTTTTT. Combining the CDR3 with reference TRBV13 and TRBJ2-2 gives the whole variable domain AAGVIQSPRHLIKEKRETATLKCYPIPRHDTVYWYQQGPGQDPQFLISFYEKMQSDKGSIPDRFSAQQFSDYHSELNMSSLELGDSALYFCASSLGGPGELFFGEGSRLTVL.

J is TRBJ2-3 and V is TRBV28, with D perhaps TRBD2 (5 bases). V shed 3 bases and J shed 0 bases, with 10 bases lying between them. The CDR3 spans 15 residues. Germline-derived CDR1 and CDR2 are MDHEN and SYDVKM. The CDR3 nucleotides are TGTGCCAGCAGTTTGGGAGAACCTAGCACAGATACGCAGTATTTT. It yields the protein CASSLGEPSTDTQYF.

The chain has TRBV7-8 and TRBJ2-7; the D gene is possibly TRBD1 (6 bases). Germline V CDR1 and CDR2: SGHVS, FQNEAQ. Trimming removed 10 bases from V and 2 bases from J, with 15 bases in between. The CDR3 is 13 amino acids. CDR3 region: CATQARGPYEQYF. The CDR3 coding sequence is TGTGCCACGCAGGCCAGGGGCCCCTACGAGCAGTACTTC.

This chain links TRBV4-1 with TRBJ1-3; D call uncertain. This CDR3 is built from 18 residues. V shed 0 bases and J shed 0 bases, with 15 bases lying between them. Germline V CDR1 and CDR2: MGHRA, YSYEKL. DNA of the CDR3: TGCGCCAGCAGCCAAGATACCGTTTCCTTCTTCTCTGGAAACACCATATATTTT. This sequence encodes CASSQDTVSFFSGNTIYF.

The chain employs TRBV6-5 and TRBJ2-1, with TRBD2 identical over 8 bases. The CDR3 consists of 13 residues. The junction had 4 bases not matched to a gene; V was cut back by 6 bases and J by 6 bases. Per germline, CDR1 MNHEY and CDR2 SVGAGI. CDR3 region: CASRLGLANEQFF. CDR3 sequence (DNA): TGTGCCAGCAGGCTCGGACTAGCCAATGAGCAGTTCTTC.

The chain combines TRBV6-4 with TRBJ2-3; 8 bases are shared with TRBD1. The CDR3 is 16 residues long. CDR1 is MRHNA and CDR2 is SNTAGT in the germline V gene. V shed 0 bases, J shed 1 base, and the junction held 3 bases outside the gene matches. The CDR3 sequence is CASSDSPGQGTDTQYF. As DNA, the CDR3 is TGTGCCAGCAGTGACTCACCGGGACAGGGCACAGATACGCAGTATTTT.

The V call is TRBV5-1, the J call TRBJ2-3; TRBD1 or TRBD2 may be the D gene (5 bases each). Trimming took off 0 bases at V and 0 bases at J, with 5 bases between the two ends. The CDR3 extends over 14 amino acids. Germline V gene sequence: CDR1 SGHRS, CDR2 YFSETQ. The CDR3 sequence is CASSLGDSTDTQYF. Written as DNA, the CDR3 is TGCGCCAGCAGCTTGGGGGACAGCACAGATACGCAGTATTTT.

V is TRBV10-3 and J is TRBJ2-5; the D gene is possibly TRBD1 (6 bases). The CDR3 runs to 16 residues. V was trimmed by 0 bases and J by 0 bases, leaving 11 bases between them. Germline CDR1 and CDR2: ENHRY and SYGVKD. In nucleotides, the CDR3 is TGTGCCATCAGTGAGTCAAGAGGGGGATACCAAGAGACCCAGTACTTC. It specifies CAISESRGGYQETQYF.

J is TRBJ2-7 and V is TRBV7-6; weak D call: TRBD2 (5 bases). Germline V lookup: CDR1 SGHVS, CDR2 FNYEAQ. CDR3 length equals 14 residues. The germline V and J ends were trimmed by 2 bases and 3 bases, with 11 bases remaining between them. This chain's CDR3 is CASSLSGSVYEQYF. The CDR3 DNA follows: TGTGCCAGCAGCTTAAGCGGCAGCGTCTACGAGCAGTACTTC.

The rearrangement uses TRBV2 and TRBJ1-5; D remains unclear. The CDR3 covers 11 residues. CDR1 and CDR2 (germline): SNHLY, FYNNEI. The V end was cut by 6 bases, the J end by 11 bases, with 11 bases between. For the CDR3, the DNA is TGTGCCAGCAGGAACGTAGGGTCCCAGCATTTT. This sequence encodes CASRNVGSQHF.

This clone was observed once. This chain uses TRBV7-8 with TRBJ1-5; 7 bases line up with TRBD1. This CDR3 is 18 amino acids long. With V trimmed by 5 bases and J by 3 bases, 16 bases remained unmatched. Germline assignment: CDR1 SGHVS and CDR2 FQNEAQ. The CDR3 protein is CASSHRPGTDPSNQPQHF. In nucleotides, the CDR3 is TGTGCCAGCAGCCACAGACCCGGGACAGACCCTTCCAATCAGCCCCAGCATTTT.

In its sample, this clone was seen a few times. The rearrangement links TRBV21-1 to TRBJ2-3; TRBD2 is the table's D call and was not checked against the DNA. TRBV21-1 represents a pseudogene. This CDR3 spans 16 amino acids. The CDR3 DNA follows: TGTGCCAGCAGCAAAGGGACTAGCGGGAGGGCAGATACGCAGTATTTT. Amino acid sequence: CASSKGTSGRADTQYF.

The J gene is TRBJ2-2, the V gene TRBV11-2; 9 nucleotides align to TRBD1. V lost 5 bases, J lost 7 bases, and 5 bases stayed unmatched. The CDR3 sequence is 14 residues long. Germline CDR1 and CDR2: SGHAT and FQNNGV. For the CDR3, the DNA is TGTGCCAGCAGCGAACAGGGGGCAAACGGGGAGCTGTTTTTT. Its translation is CASSEQGANGELFF.

The V and J genes are TRBV10-3 and TRBJ1-1; D is possibly TRBD1 (6 bases). Between the trimmed V and J ends, which lost 10 bases and 6 bases, there was a span of 18 bases. The CDR3 extends over 13 amino acids. Germline V gene sequence: CDR1 ENHRY, CDR2 SYGVKD. The DNA of the CDR3 is TGTGCCACCTCACAGGGCCGTGGGGCTGAAGCTTTCTTT. Amino acid sequence: CATSQGRGAEAFF.

The gene calls are TRBV5-1 and TRBJ2-3, with 12 bases aligning to TRBD2. Germline values: CDR1 SGHRS, CDR2 YFSETQ. CDR3 length: 16 amino acids. V was pared by 0 bases and J by 1 base, with 0 bases of the junction left unmatched. The CDR3 sequence: CASSLGTSGGTDTQYF. The CDR3 DNA follows: TGCGCCAGCAGCTTGGGGACTAGCGGGGGCACAGATACGCAGTATTTT.

V usage is TRBV7-2 and J usage is TRBJ2-5; D assignment may be TRBD1 or TRBD2 (6 bases each). The CDR3 length is 15 residues. Germline CDR1 reads SGHTA; CDR2 reads FQGNSA. V was clipped by 4 bases and J by 2 bases, with 14 bases between them. CDR3 amino acids: CASSSTGTPQETQYF. The CDR3 DNA is TGTGCCAGCAGCTCAACAGGGACTCCGCAAGAGACCCAGTACTTC.

The V gene is TRBV7-3, the J gene TRBJ1-2, with a possible D match to TRBD1 (6 bases). Looked up from germline, CDR1 is SGHTA and CDR2 is FQGTGA. This CDR3 is built from 17 residues. Trimming took off 5 bases at V and 2 bases at J, with 21 bases between the two ends. The CDR3 loop is CASSRGTPAGLNYGYTF. CDR3 nucleotide sequence: TGTGCCAGCAGCCGGGGGACACCGGCCGGGCTGAACTATGGCTACACCTTC.

V is TRBV7-2 and J is TRBJ2-7; a weak D match, TRBD2 (6 bases). Germline V CDR1 and CDR2: SGHTA, FQGNSA. The CDR3 covers 12 residues. Trimming shortened V by 5 bases and J by 3 bases, and 8 bases separated the two germline ends. CDR3 coding DNA: TGTGCCAGCAGCAAGACTAGCTACGAGCAGTACTTC. Its translation: CASSKTSYEQYF. The whole variable domain, remainder taken from reference TRBV7-2 and TRBJ2-7, is GAGVSQSPSNKVTEKGKDVELRCDPISGHTALYWYRQSLGQGLEFLIYFQGNSAPDKSGLPSDRFSAERTGGSVSTLTIQRTQQEDSAVYLCASSKTSYEQYFGPGTRLTVT.

This clone was observed a single time. The chain is built from TRBV11-2 and TRBJ2-1, with 11 positions matching TRBD1. V shed 5 bases and J 3 bases; nucleotides not matched to a gene: 6. This CDR3 region has 16 residues. Looked up from germline, CDR1 is SGHAT and CDR2 is FQNNGV. In DNA form, the CDR3 reads TGTGCCAGCAGCCCGCCGGGACAGGGGGTCTACAATGAGCAGTTCTTC. Amino acid sequence: CASSPPGQGVYNEQFF.

The gene calls are TRBV9 and TRBJ2-3; 7 bases are a match to TRBD2. The CDR3 is 15 amino acids. Germline V gene sequence: CDR1 SGDLS, CDR2 YYNGEE. After removal of 0 bases from V and 1 base from J, the junction contained 2 bases not matched to a gene. The CDR3 DNA sequence: TGTGCCAGCAGCGTAGGTGGGAGGGGCACAGATACGCAGTATTTT. Translated: CASSVGGRGTDTQYF.

V is TRBV5-8 and J is TRBJ1-4, with 10 nucleotides matching TRBD1. The CDR3 runs 14 residues. Germline lookup yields CDR1 SGHTS and CDR2 YDEGEE. V trimming: 3 bases; J trimming: 10 bases; junction bases outside the gene matches: 6. CDR3 coding DNA: TGTGCCAGCAGCTCTGACAGGGGGCTCGGAAAACTGTTTTTT. As protein: CASSSDRGLGKLFF. The whole variable domain, filled in from reference TRBV5-8 and TRBJ1-4, reads EAGVTQSPTHLIKTRGQQATLRCSPISGHTSVYWYQQALGLGLQFLLWYDEGEERNRGNFPPRFSGRQFPNYSSELNVNALELEDSALYLCASSSDRGLGKLFFGSGTQLSVL.

The CDR3 protein is CASSLSGVGRGTYEQYF. The DNA for the CDR3 is TGTGCCAGCAGTTTATCGGGGGTCGGCAGGGGAACCTACGAGCAGTACTTC. V and J are TRBV27 and TRBJ2-7; possible D gene TRBD1, 6 bases. Germline assignment: CDR1 MNHEY and CDR2 SMNVEV (reference sequence). This CDR3 has 17 amino acids. V was cut by 0 bases and J by 2 bases, with 17 bases left in between.